This T cell receptor (beta chain) was observed in a study of siplizumab effects on memory and regulatory T cells. Profiled with immunoSEQ multiplex PCR; TCRdb holds only in-frame clones, not every one. The sample yields 90,000 to 150,000 clones, around 93% seen once. As to this clone: The antigen is undetermined.

The study, taken as a whole, reports: Among sequences traceable to unstimulated CD4+ memory cells, alloreactive ones were significantly reduced by siplizumab. For mappable alloreactive CD4+ clones, the mean Treg-derived fraction was around 64% with siplizumab and 25% to 30% in controls.

V dropped 4 bases and J dropped 4 bases, with 15 bases sitting between them. This CDR3 comprises 15 residues. CDR1 and CDR2 from the germline V gene are SGHRS and YFSETQ. Sequences were obtained from non-Treg CD4+ T cells sorted from blood. The J gene is TRBJ1-3, the V gene TRBV5-1; D is perhaps TRBD1 (5 bases). This receptor was taken from a human donor in good health. CDR3 residues: CASSPTEGAGNTIYF. The DNA of the CDR3 is TGCGCCAGCAGCCCGACTGAAGGGGCAGGAAACACCATATATTTT.